This T cell receptor (beta chain) was sequenced in a study of Graves' ophthalmopathy and Graves' hyperthyroidism. The table lists this clonotype with many counts. Amplified TCR beta CDR3 regions were obtained using RNA transcripts as template. HTBI primers served in a first-round RT-PCR, which a second-round multiplex PCR followed. TCRdb processed the multiplex PCR reads anew with MiXCR; each CDR3 protein has one entry. The repertoire includes about 40,000 distinct CDR3 sequences, over 40% of them detected once, and roughly a sixth sits in the top ten. Exclusion covered patients with other autoimmune diseases or uncontrolled infections (as well as pregnancy or lactation). The sample taken for sequencing was peripheral blood. The TCR was taken from an adult man with Graves' ophthalmopathy.

The CDR3 nucleotides are TGTGCCAGTAGTGCCATTCAGCGGACGGGGGAGCTGTTTTTT. This gives the protein CASSAIQRTGELFF. The J gene is TRBJ2-2, the V gene TRBV19; a weak D match, TRBD2 (5 bases). Germline CDR1 reads LNHDA; CDR2 reads SQIVND (reference sequence). This CDR3 contains 14 residues. The V and J ends lost 5 bases and 8 bases respectively, with 15 bases between them.